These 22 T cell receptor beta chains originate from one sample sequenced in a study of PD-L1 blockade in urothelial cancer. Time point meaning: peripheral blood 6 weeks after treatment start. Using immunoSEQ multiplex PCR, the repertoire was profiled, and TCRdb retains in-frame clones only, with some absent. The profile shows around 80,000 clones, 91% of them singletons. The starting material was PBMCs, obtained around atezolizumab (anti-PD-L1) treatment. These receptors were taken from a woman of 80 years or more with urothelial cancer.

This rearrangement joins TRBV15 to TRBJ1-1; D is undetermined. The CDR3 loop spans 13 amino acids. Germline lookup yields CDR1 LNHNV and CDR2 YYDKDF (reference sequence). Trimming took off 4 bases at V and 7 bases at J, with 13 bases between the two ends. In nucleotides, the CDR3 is TGTGCCACCAGCACCACCGATCCCGGTGAAGCTTTCTTT. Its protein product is CATSTTDPGEAFF.

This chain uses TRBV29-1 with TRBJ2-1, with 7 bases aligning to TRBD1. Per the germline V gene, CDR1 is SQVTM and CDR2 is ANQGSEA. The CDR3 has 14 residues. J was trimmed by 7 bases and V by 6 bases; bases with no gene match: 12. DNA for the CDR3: TGCAGCGTGGGGGTAGGGGGCGAGGGTAATGAGCAGTTCTTC. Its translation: CSVGVGGEGNEQFF.

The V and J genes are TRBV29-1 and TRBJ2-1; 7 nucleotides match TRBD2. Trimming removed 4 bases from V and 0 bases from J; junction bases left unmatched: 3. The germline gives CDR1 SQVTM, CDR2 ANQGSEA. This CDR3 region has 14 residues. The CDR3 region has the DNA TGCAGCGTTGTGGGGGGGAGCTCCTACAATGAGCAGTTCTTC. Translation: CSVVGGSSYNEQFF.

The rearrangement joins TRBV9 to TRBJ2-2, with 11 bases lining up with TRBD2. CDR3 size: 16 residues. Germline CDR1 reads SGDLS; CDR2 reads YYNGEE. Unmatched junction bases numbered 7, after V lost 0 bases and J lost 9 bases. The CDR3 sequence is CASSVGSGRAGRELFF. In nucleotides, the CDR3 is TGTGCCAGCAGCGTAGGTAGCGGGAGGGCCGGCCGGGAGCTGTTTTTT.

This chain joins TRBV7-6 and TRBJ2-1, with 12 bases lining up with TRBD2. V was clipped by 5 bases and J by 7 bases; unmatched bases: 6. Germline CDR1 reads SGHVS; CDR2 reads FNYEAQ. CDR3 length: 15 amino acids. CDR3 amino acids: CASSTSGRMGNEQFF. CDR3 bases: TGTGCCAGCAGCACTAGCGGGAGGATGGGGAATGAGCAGTTCTTC.

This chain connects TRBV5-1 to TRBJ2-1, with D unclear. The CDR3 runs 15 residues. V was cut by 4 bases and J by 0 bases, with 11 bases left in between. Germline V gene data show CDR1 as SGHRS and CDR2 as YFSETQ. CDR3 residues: CASSVTGSSYNEQFF. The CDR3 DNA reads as TGCGCCAGCAGCGTAACGGGTAGCTCCTACAATGAGCAGTTCTTC.

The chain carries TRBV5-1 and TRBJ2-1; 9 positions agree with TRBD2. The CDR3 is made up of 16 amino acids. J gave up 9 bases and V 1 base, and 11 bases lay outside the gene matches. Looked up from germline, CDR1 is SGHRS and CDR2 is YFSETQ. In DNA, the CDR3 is TGCGCCAGCAGCTTGACGGCGGGAGGGCTAGGCGGTGAGCAGTTCTTC. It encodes CASSLTAGGLGGEQFF.

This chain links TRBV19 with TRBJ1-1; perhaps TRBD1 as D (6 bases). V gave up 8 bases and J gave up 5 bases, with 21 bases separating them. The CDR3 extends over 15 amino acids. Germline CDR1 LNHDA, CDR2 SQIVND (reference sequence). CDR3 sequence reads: CASRAGERRPTEAFF. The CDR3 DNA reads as TGTGCCAGTCGGGCAGGGGAGAGGCGACCGACTGAAGCTTTCTTT.

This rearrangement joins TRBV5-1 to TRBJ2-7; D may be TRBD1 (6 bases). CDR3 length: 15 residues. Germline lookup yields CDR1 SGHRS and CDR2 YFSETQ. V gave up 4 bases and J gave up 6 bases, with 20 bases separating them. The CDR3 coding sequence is TGCGCCAGCAGCCCAGGGGCTCCGATTATGGTCGAGCAGTACTTC. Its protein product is CASSPGAPIMVEQYF. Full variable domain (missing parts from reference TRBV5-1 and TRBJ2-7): KAGVTQTPRYLIKTRGQQVTLSCSPISGHRSVSWYQQTPGQGLQFLFEYFSETQRNKGNFPGRFSGRQFSNSRSEMNVSTLELGDSALYLCASSPGAPIMVEQYFGPGTRLTVT.

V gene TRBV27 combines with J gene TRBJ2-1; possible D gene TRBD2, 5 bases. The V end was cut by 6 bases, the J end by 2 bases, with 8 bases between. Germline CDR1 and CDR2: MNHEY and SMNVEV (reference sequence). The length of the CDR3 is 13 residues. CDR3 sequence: CASSPGTYNEQFF. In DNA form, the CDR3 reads TGTGCCAGCAGCCCCGGGACCTACAATGAGCAGTTCTTC.

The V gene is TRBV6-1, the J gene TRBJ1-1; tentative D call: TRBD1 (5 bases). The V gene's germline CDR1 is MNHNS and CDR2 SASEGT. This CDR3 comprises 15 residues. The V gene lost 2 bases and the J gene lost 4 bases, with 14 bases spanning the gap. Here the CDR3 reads CASSELPRARTEAFF. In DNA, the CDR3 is TGTGCCAGCAGTGAATTGCCCAGGGCCCGCACTGAAGCTTTCTTT.

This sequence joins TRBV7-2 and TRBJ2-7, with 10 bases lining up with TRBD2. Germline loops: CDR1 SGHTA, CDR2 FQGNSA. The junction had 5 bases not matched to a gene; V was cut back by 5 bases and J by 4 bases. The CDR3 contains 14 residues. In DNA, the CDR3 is TGTGCCAGCAGCCCACTAGCGGGAATTTACGAGCAGTACTTC. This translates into CASSPLAGIYEQYF. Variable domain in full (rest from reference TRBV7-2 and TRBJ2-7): GAGVSQSPSNKVTEKGKDVELRCDPISGHTALYWYRQSLGQGLEFLIYFQGNSAPDKSGLPSDRFSAERTGGSVSTLTIQRTQQEDSAVYLCASSPLAGIYEQYFGPGTRLTVT.

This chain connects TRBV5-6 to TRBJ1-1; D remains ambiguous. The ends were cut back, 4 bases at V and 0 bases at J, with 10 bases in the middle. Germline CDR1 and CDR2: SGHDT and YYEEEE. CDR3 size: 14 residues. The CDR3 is CASSLQPMNTEAFF. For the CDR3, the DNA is TGTGCCAGCAGCCTACAGCCCATGAACACTGAAGCTTTCTTT.

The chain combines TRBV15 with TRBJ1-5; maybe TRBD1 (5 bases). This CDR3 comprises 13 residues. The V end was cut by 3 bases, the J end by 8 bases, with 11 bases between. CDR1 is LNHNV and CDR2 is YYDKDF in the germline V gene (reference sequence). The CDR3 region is CATSSLGGEPQHF. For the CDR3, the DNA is TGTGCCACCAGCAGTCTTGGGGGGGAGCCCCAGCATTTT.

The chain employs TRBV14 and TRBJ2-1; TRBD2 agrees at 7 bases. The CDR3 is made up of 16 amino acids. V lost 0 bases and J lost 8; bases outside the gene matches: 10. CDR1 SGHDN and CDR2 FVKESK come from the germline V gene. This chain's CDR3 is CASSQDYGRTADEQFF. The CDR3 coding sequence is TGTGCCAGCAGCCAAGATTACGGGAGGACGGCCGATGAGCAGTTCTTC.

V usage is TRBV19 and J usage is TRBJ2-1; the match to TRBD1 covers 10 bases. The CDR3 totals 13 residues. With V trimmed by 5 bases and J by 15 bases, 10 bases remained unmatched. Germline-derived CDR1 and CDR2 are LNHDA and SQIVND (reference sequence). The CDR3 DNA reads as TGTGCCAGTAGTTCCAGCGGACAGGGGGTTCTGTTCTTC. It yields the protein CASSSSGQGVLFF.

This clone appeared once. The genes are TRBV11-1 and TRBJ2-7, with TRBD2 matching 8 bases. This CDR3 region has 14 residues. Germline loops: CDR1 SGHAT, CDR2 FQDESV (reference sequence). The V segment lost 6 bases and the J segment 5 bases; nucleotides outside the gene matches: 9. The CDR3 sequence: CASRSGLAGNEQYF. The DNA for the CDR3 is TGTGCCAGCAGATCCGGACTAGCTGGCAACGAGCAGTACTTC.

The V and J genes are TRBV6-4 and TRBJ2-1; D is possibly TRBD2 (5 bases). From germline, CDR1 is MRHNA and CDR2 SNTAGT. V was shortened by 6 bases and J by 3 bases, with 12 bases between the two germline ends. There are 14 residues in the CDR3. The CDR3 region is CASRQTRHYNEQFF. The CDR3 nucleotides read TGTGCCAGCAGACAAACTAGACACTACAATGAGCAGTTCTTC.

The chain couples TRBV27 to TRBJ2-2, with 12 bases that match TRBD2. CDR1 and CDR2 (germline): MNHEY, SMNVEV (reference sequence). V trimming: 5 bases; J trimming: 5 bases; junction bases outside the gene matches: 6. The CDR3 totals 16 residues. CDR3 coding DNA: TGTGCCAGCAGTACCACTAGCGGGAGGCCAACCGGGGAGCTGTTTTTT. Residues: CASSTTSGRPTGELFF.

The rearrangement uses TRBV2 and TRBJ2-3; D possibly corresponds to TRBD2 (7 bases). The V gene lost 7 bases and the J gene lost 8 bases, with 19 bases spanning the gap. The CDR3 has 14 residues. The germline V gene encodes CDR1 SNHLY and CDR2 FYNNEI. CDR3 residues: CASKGGEGRGTQYF. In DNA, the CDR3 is TGTGCCAGCAAGGGCGGGGAGGGCAGGGGTACGCAGTATTTT. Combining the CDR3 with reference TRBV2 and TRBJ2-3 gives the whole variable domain EPEVTQTPSHQVTQMGQEVILRCVPISNHLYFYWYRQILGQKVEFLVSFYNNEISEKSEIFDDQFSVERPDGSNFTLKIRSTKLEDSAMYFCASKGGEGRGTQYFGPGTRLTVL.

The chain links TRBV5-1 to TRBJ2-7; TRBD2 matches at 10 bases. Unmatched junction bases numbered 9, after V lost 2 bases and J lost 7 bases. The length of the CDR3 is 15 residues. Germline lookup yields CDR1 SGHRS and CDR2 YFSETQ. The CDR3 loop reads CASSFTGTSVREQYF. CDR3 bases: TGCGCCAGCAGCTTTACCGGGACTAGCGTTAGGGAGCAGTACTTC. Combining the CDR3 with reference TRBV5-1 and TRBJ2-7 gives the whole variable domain KAGVTQTPRYLIKTRGQQVTLSCSPISGHRSVSWYQQTPGQGLQFLFEYFSETQRNKGNFPGRFSGRQFSNSRSEMNVSTLELGDSALYLCASSFTGTSVREQYFGPGTRLTVT.

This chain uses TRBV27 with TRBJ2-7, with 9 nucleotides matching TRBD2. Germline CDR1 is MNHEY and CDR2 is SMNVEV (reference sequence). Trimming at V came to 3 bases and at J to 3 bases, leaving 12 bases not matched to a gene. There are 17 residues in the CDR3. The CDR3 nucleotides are TGTGCCAGCAGTTTGTCCCTAGCGGGGACAAGTGGCTACGAGCAGTACTTC. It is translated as CASSLSLAGTSGYEQYF.